The TCR beta chain described here comes from a study of blood T cell repertoires in COVID-19. Germline V CDR1 and CDR2: DFQATT, SNEGSKA (reference sequence). With V trimmed by 3 bases and J by 7 bases, 8 bases remained unmatched. The length of the CDR3 is 14 residues. The method was immunoSEQ multiplex PCR; TCRdb's version includes in-frame clones alone and lacks a portion of them. The data hold about 400,000 clones, with roughly 88% observed a single time. Sequencing used PBMCs or T cells enriched from blood (not recorded which). The clonotype was recovered from a woman aged 40 to 49 with acute COVID-19. The V call is TRBV20-1, the J call TRBJ1-5; 8 bases are shared with TRBD1. The CDR3 loop reads CSASKQGDGQPQHF. The CDR3 region has the DNA TGCAGTGCTAGTAAACAGGGGGATGGACAGCCCCAGCATTTT.